The 5 T cell receptor beta chains in this list originate from one sample, sequenced in a study of T cell responses to AZD1222 COVID-19 vaccine. The assay was immunoSEQ multiplex PCR, and TCRdb's table has in-frame clones only and misses some. This sample has about 120,000 clones, with nearly 90% found just once. The specimen comprised peripheral blood, sampled on day 0 of AZD1222 vaccination. The source of these receptors is an adult in good health.

The chain combines TRBV7-2 with TRBJ1-2, with TRBD1 matching over 7 bases. Germline V gene lookup returns CDR1 SGHTA and CDR2 FQGNSA. There are 14 residues in the CDR3. V dropped 2 bases and J dropped 7; count of bases not matched to a gene: 7. The CDR3 is CASSLKGANFGYTF. DNA of the CDR3: TGTGCCAGCAGCTTAAAGGGGGCGAATTTTGGCTACACCTTC.

The CDR3 spells CASSRDRSDYGYTF. The DNA for the CDR3 is TGTGCCAGTAGTCGGGACAGGTCCGACTATGGCTACACCTTC. The V call is TRBV19, the J call TRBJ1-2; 8 positions match TRBD1. The CDR3 sequence is 14 residues long. With 5 bases clipped from V and 3 bases from J, the junction kept 5 bases outside the gene matches. Germline V gives CDR1 LNHDA, CDR2 SQIVND (reference sequence). The whole variable domain, remainder taken from reference TRBV19 and TRBJ1-2, is DGGITQSPKYLFRKEGQNVTLSCEQNLNHDAMYWYRQDPGQGLRLIYYSQIVNDFQKGDIAEGYSVSREKKESFPLTVTSAQKNPTAFYLCASSRDRSDYGYTFGSGTRLTVV.

The V gene is TRBV28, the J gene TRBJ2-5, with 8 bases lining up with TRBD2. The CDR3 extends over 13 amino acids. With V trimmed by 9 bases and J by 4 bases, 7 bases remained unmatched. Germline loops: CDR1 MDHEN, CDR2 SYDVKM. This CDR3 is CASREGGRETQYF. Written as DNA, the CDR3 is TGTGCCAGTCGGGAGGGGGGCCGAGAGACCCAGTACTTC. Supplemented by reference TRBV28 and TRBJ2-5, the full variable domain reads DVKVTQSSRYLVKRTGEKVFLECVQDMDHENMFWYRQDPGLGLRLIYFSYDVKMKEKGDIPEGYSVSREKKERFSLILESASTNQTSMYLCASREGGRETQYFGPGTRLLVL.

This clone is a singleton in its sample. This chain links TRBV4-2 with TRBJ1-1; D gene uncertain. This CDR3 comprises 17 residues. Germline V lookup: CDR1 LGHNA, CDR2 YNFKEQ. V was trimmed by 0 bases and J by 1 base, leaving 15 bases between them. As DNA, the CDR3 is TGTGCCAGCAGCCAAGATCCTGGAGGGCGCGGGAACACTGAAGCTTTCTTT. This gives the protein CASSQDPGGRGNTEAFF.

The genes are TRBV12-3 or TRBV12-4 and TRBJ1-2; D ambiguous. V lost 6 bases and J lost 1, with 9 bases in between. The CDR3 is made up of 13 amino acids. In DNA form, the CDR3 reads TGTGCCAGCAGCGAAACTATTAACTATGGCTACACCTTC. This encodes CASSETINYGYTF.